The 12 T cell receptor beta chains listed next were all sequenced from one sample in a study of regulatory T cells in long-lasting Graves disease (dated by TCRdb to the early 2020s). The sample's time point label, decoded: newly diagnosed GD, antithyroid drugs for less than 3 months. For both TCR sequencing and RNA sequencing, RNA was extracted from PBMCs in TRIzol. Library construction relied on multiplex PCR. Sequenced using an Illumina HiSeq 4000. iRepertoire HTBI primers and Arm-PCR amplification of CDR3 regions were used to construct TCR beta libraries. TCRdb trimmed the raw reads at Q25, called clones with MiXCR and kept productive beta chains. Every distinct CDR3 protein forms one entry, paired with its most common genes and DNA. The table for this sample lists roughly 380,000 distinct CDR3 sequences; approximately 16% of them were counted only once. The ten largest account for roughly 27% of the sample.

This sample was shared with a second study, whose subject was T cells in Graves' hyperthyroidism and ophthalmopathy.

The specimen comprised peripheral blood mononuclear cells (PBMCs), sampled at new diagnosis, from a patient treated with antithyroid drugs. The receptors stem from a man between 40 and 49 years old with Graves disease. Donor details come from another sample of the same person, matched by shared clones.

This clonotype came up many times. The V and J genes are TRBV12-3 or TRBV12-4 and TRBJ2-5, with TRBD2 identical over 8 bases. With V trimmed by 7 bases and J by 2 bases, 6 bases remained unmatched. The CDR3 spans 14 residues. The CDR3 loop is CASTGLAHQETQYF. Written as DNA, the CDR3 is TGTGCCAGCACCGGACTAGCTCATCAAGAGACCCAGTACTTC.

This clonotype was found many times. V gene TRBV27 combines with J gene TRBJ1-5; no reliable D call. The germline gives CDR1 MNHEY, CDR2 SMNVEV (reference sequence). The CDR3 has 13 amino acids. With 6 bases removed from V and 4 bases from J, the gap between germline ends came to 10 bases. CDR3 DNA sequence: TGTGCCAGCAGCCAGACTCGTAATCAGCCCCAGCATTTT. It is translated as CASSQTRNQPQHF.

The sample holds many counts of this clonotype. In DNA, the CDR3 is TGTGCCAGCAGTTCATGGACAGGGTGGGAGACCCAGTACTTC. Its translation is CASSSWTGWETQYF. V and J are TRBV12-3 or TRBV12-4 and TRBJ2-5, with TRBD1 matching over 8 bases. Trimming cost V 4 bases and J 5 bases; bases outside gene matches: 6. The CDR3 is 14 amino acids.

The genes are TRBV7-9 and TRBJ2-3; 8 bases are a match to TRBD1. Germline loops: CDR1 SEHNR, CDR2 FQNEAQ (reference sequence). CDR3 length equals 14 residues. V trimming: 6 bases; J trimming: 2 bases; junction bases outside the gene matches: 4. CDR3 nucleotide sequence: TGTGCCAGCAGTCTGGGACAGGTCACAGATACGCAGTATTTT. Encoded protein: CASSLGQVTDTQYF. Variable domain in full (rest from reference TRBV7-9 and TRBJ2-3): DTGVSQNPRHKITKRGQNVTFRCDPISEHNRLYWYRQTLGQGPEFLTYFQNEAQLEKSRLLSDRFSAERPKGSFSTLEIQRTEQGDSAMYLCASSLGQVTDTQYFGPGTRLTVL.

This rearrangement joins TRBV5-8 to TRBJ1-5; D unresolved. The CDR3 is made up of 14 amino acids. Trimming shortened V by 0 bases and J by 5 bases, and 9 bases separated the two germline ends. Germline CDR1 SGHTS, CDR2 YDEGEE. The CDR3 spells CASSLDRVYQPQHF. CDR3 nucleotide sequence: TGTGCCAGCAGCTTGGATCGGGTTTATCAGCCCCAGCATTTT.

This clonotype appeared a few times. The chain carries TRBV6-2 or TRBV6-3 and TRBJ2-5; 12 nucleotides align to TRBD2. The trim removed 2 bases at V and 4 bases at J, leaving 8 bases unmatched. Germline CDR1 is MNHEY and CDR2 is SVGEGT. The CDR3 covers 17 residues. The CDR3 region is CASSYASGGAAVETQYF. The CDR3 DNA is TGTGCCAGCAGTTACGCTAGCGGGGGGGCGGCAGTAGAGACCCAGTACTTC.

This clonotype was detected only a few times. The V gene is TRBV7-2, the J gene TRBJ1-4, with TRBD1 matching 7 bases. Germline CDR1 SGHTA, CDR2 FQGNSA. CDR3 size: 15 residues. Trimming at V came to 5 bases and at J to 13 bases, leaving 16 bases not matched to a gene. The CDR3: CASSPRQGGGTGLFF. CDR3 sequence (DNA): TGTGCCAGCAGCCCCCGACAGGGTGGTGGTACGGGACTGTTTTTT.

Many counts were recorded for this clonotype. The genes are TRBV20-1 and TRBJ1-5; 8 nucleotides align to TRBD1. Trimming at V came to 6 bases and at J to 2 bases, leaving 15 bases not matched to a gene. The CDR3 is made up of 17 amino acids. Per germline, CDR1 DFQATT and CDR2 SNEGSKA (reference sequence). The CDR3 DNA sequence: TGCAGTGCCGCCCGCAGGGGGCGGGGGTGGGGCAATCAGCCCCAGCATTTT. This translates into CSAARRGRGWGNQPQHF.

This clonotype has a count of ten or more. The gene calls are TRBV20-1 and TRBJ1-4, with no clear D. Germline V CDR1 and CDR2: DFQATT, SNEGSKA (reference sequence). The CDR3 consists of 13 residues. Trimming cost V 3 bases and J 2 bases, with 7 bases left between them. The CDR3 protein is CSASRQTNEKLFF. In DNA form, the CDR3 reads TGCAGTGCTAGTCGTCAGACTAATGAAAAACTGTTTTTT.

The chain carries TRBV7-9 and TRBJ2-2, with TRBD1 matching 7 bases. V shed 5 bases and J 5 bases; nucleotides not matched to a gene: 5. The CDR3 contains 14 residues. Germline V gene data show CDR1 as SEHNR and CDR2 as FQNEAQ (reference sequence). The chain's CDR3 is CASSTDRVTGELFF. DNA for the CDR3: TGTGCCAGCAGCACCGACAGGGTAACCGGGGAGCTGTTTTTT.

Turning to this clonotype: This sequence may be a read error, since a much larger clone differs from it by one base. V is TRBV14 and J is TRBJ1-5, with D maybe TRBD1 (6 bases). The V and J ends lost 6 bases and 5 bases respectively, with 17 bases between them. The CDR3 has 15 amino acids. Per the germline V gene, CDR1 is SGHDN and CDR2 is FVKESK. This CDR3 is CASSFLKGGDQPQHF. As DNA, the CDR3 is TGTGCCAGCAGTTTCCTCAAGGGGGGCGATCAGCCCCAGCATTTT.

The V call is TRBV2, the J call TRBJ2-7; D is tentatively TRBD1 or TRBD2 (5 bases each). V lost 7 bases and J 2 bases, leaving 12 bases between the germline ends. Germline V gene lookup returns CDR1 SNHLY and CDR2 FYNNEI. CDR3 length equals 13 residues. In DNA form, the CDR3 reads TGTGCCAGCACCGACCGGGGCCCCTACGAGCAGTACTTC. Translation: CASTDRGPYEQYF.